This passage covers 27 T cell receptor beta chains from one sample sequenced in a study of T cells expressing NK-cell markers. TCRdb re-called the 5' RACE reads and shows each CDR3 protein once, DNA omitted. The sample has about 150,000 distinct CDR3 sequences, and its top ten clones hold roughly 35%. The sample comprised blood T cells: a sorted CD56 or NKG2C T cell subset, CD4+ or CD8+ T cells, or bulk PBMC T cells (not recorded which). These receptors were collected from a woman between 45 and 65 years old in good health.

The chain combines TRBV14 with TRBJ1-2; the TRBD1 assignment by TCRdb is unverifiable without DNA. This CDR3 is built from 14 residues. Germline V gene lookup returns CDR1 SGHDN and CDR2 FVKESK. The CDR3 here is CASSKGQGRYGYTF.

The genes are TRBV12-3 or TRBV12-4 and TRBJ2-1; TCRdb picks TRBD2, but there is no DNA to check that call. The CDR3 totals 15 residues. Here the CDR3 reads CASGASGSGYNEQFF.

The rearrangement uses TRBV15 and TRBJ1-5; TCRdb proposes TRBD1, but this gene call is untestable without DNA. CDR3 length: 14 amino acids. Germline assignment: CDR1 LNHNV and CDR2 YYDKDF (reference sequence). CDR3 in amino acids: CATERGDSNQPQHF.

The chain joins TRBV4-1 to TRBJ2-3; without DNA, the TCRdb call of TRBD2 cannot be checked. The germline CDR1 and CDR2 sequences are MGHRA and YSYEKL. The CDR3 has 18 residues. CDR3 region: CASSQVSASGSWGDTQYF.

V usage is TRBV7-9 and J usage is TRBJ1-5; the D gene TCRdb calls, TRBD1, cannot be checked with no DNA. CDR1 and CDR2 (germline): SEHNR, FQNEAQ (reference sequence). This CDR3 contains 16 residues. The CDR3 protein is CASSPLGSGSNQPQHF.

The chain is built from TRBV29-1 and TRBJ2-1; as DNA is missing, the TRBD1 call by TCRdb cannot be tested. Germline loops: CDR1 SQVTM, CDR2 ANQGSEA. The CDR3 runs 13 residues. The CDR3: CSVAPPLGVEQFF.

The CDR3 sequence: CASSLQGARIYEQFF. This rearrangement joins TRBV27 to TRBJ2-1; TCRdb returns TRBD1, unconfirmable since there is no DNA. Germline CDR1 MNHEY, CDR2 SMNVEV (reference sequence). This CDR3 has 15 amino acids.

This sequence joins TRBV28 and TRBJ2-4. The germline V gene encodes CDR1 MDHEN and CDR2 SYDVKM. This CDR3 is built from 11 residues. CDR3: CASKYLGIQYF.

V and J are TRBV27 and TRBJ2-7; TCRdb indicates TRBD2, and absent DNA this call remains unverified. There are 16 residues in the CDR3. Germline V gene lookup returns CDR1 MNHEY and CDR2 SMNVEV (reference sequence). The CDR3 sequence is CASSLSSSGSWYEQYF.

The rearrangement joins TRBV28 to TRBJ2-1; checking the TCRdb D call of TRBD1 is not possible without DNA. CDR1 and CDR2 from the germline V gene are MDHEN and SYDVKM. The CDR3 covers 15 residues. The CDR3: CASNYPGQGILEQFF.

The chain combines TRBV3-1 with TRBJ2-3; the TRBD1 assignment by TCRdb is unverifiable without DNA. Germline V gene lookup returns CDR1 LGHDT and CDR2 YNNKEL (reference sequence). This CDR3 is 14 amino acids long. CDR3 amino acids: CASSPDSYPDTQYF.

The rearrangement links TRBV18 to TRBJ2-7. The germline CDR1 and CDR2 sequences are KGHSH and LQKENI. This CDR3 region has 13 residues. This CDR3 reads CASSPPGRNEQYF. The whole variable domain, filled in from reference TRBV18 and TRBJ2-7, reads NAGVMQNPRHLVRRRGQEARLRCSPMKGHSHVYWYRQLPEEGLKFMVYLQKENIIDESGMPKERFSAEFPKEGPSILRIQQVVRGDSAAYFCASSPPGRNEQYFGPGTRLTVT.

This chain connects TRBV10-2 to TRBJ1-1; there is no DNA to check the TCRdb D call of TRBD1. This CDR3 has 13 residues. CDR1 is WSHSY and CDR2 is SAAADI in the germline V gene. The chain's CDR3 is CASTNRGGTEAFF.

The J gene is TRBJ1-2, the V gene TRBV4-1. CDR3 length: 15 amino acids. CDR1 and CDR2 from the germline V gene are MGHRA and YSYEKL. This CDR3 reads CASSQEAGSNYGYTF.

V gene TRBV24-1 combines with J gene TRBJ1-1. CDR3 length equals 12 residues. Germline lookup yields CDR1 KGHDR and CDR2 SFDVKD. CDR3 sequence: CATSGNNDGAFF.

The CDR3 loop reads CASSVSPENSPLHF. The chain is built from TRBV9 and TRBJ1-6; TCRdb's D gene call, TRBD1, goes unchecked for lack of DNA. CDR3 length equals 14 residues. Germline V gives CDR1 SGDLS, CDR2 YYNGEE.

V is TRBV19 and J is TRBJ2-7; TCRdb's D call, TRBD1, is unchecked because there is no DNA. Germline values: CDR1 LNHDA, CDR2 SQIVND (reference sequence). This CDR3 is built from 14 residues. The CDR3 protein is CASRPPGVEYEQYF.

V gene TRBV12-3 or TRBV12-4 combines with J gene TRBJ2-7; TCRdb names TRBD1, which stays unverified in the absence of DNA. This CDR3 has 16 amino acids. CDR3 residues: CASSRTGTESSYEQYF.

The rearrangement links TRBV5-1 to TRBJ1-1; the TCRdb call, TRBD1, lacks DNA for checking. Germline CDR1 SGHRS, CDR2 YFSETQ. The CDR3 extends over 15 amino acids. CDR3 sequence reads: CASSIEQGMNTEAFF.

The CDR3 protein is CASSSGTGNARTDTQYF. The chain is built from TRBV6-5 and TRBJ2-3; TCRdb lists TRBD1, though no DNA is available to test this call. Germline V gene data show CDR1 as MNHEY and CDR2 as SVGAGI. This CDR3 has 17 amino acids.

CDR3 region: CATSDFGQGSAGELFF. The rearrangement links TRBV24-1 to TRBJ2-2; TCRdb's D call of TRBD1 is untestable without DNA. Germline V lookup: CDR1 KGHDR, CDR2 SFDVKD. This CDR3 has 16 amino acids.

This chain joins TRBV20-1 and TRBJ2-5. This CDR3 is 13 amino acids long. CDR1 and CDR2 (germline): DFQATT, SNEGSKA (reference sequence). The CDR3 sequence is CSARARYQETQYF.

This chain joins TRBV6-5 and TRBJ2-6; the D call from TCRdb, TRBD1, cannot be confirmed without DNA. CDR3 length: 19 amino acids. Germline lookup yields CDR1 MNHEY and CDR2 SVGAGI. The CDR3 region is CASTLPRLGGLSGANVLTF.

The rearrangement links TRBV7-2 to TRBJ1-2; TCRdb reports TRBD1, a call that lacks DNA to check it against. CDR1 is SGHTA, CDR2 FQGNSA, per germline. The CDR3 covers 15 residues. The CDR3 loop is CASSSPGQGVYGYTF.

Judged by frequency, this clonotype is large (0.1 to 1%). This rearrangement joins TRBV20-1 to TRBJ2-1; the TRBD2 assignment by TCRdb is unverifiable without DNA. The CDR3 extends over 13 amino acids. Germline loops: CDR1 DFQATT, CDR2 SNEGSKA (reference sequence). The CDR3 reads CSAPSGGYNEQFF.

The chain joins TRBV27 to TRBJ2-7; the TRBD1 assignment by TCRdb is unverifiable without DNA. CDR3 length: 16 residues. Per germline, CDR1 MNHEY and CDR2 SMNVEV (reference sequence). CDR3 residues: CASSLDGGAPPYEQYF.

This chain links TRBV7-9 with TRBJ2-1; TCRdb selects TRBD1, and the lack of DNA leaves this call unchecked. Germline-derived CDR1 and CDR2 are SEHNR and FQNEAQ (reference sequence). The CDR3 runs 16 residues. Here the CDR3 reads CASSGGQGSSYNEQFF.